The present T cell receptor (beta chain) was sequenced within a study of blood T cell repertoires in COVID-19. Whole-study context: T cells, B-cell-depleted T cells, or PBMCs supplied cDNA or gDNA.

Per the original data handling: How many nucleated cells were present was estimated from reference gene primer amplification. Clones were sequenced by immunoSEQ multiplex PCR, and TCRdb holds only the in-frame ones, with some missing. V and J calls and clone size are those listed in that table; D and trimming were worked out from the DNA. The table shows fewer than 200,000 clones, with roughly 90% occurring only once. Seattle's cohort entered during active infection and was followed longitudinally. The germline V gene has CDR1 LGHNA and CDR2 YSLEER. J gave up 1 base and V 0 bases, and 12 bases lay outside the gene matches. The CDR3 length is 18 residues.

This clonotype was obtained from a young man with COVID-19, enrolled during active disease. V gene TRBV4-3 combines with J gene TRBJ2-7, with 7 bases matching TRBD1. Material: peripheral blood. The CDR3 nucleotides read TGCGCCAGCAGCCAAGATTTAGTAGGGGACAGTGGTTCCTACGAGCAGTACTTC. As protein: CASSQDLVGDSGSYEQYF.